The 16 T cell receptor beta chains below all came from one sample that was sequenced in a study of shared clonotypes between healthy human individuals. Clones were read by immunoSEQ multiplex PCR, and TCRdb kept only the in-frame ones, dropping some. There are over 700,000 clones in the sample; 55% to 75% occur only once, and around 1.7% lies in the top ten. Sequenced material: memory CD4+ T cells sorted from blood. This sample's subset: CD45RA-negative fraction. The receptors shown here come from a woman aged 30 to 39 in good health.

The rearrangement links TRBV5-4 to TRBJ2-1; 9 bases match TRBD2. CDR3 size: 15 residues. Unmatched junction bases numbered 3, after V lost 3 bases and J lost 2 bases. CDR1 and CDR2 (germline): SGHNT, YYREEE (reference sequence). CDR3 DNA sequence: TGTGCCAGCAGCTCGACTAGCGGACCCTACAATGAGCAGTTCTTC. Its protein is CASSSTSGPYNEQFF.

The chain links TRBV11-2 to TRBJ2-7, with D unresolved. Trimming took 5 bases from V and 3 from J, leaving 8 bases between them. The CDR3 totals 12 residues. In germline, CDR1 is SGHAT, CDR2 FQNNGV. The CDR3 DNA sequence: TGTGCCAGCAGCACGGCCGGCTACGAGCAGTACTTC. It encodes CASSTAGYEQYF.

This chain joins TRBV11-2 and TRBJ2-7; 11 bases map to TRBD1. The CDR3 is 15 residues long. CDR1 is SGHAT and CDR2 is FQNNGV in the germline V gene. Trimming took 5 bases from V and 2 from J; bases not matched to a gene: 5. The CDR3 reads CASSIQGQGAYEQYF. The DNA of the CDR3 is TGTGCCAGCAGCATCCAGGGACAGGGGGCCTACGAGCAGTACTTC.

The chain has TRBV7-8 and TRBJ2-7; weak D call: TRBD1 (6 bases). Trimming stripped 6 bases from V and 4 bases from J, with 22 bases between. The CDR3 loop spans 16 amino acids. CDR1 and CDR2 (germline): SGHVS, FQNEAQ. CDR3 bases: TGTGCCAGCAGTAGCTTAGTATACCAGGGGAGATACGAGCAGTACTTC. This gives the protein CASSSLVYQGRYEQYF.

This clone showed up just once. V gene TRBV5-1 combines with J gene TRBJ1-3; D not certain. The CDR3 consists of 14 residues. Germline assignment: CDR1 SGHRS and CDR2 YFSETQ. V was clipped by 4 bases and J by 4 bases, with 12 bases between them. DNA for the CDR3: TGCGCCAGCAGCGCCGCGACGTCCGGAAACACCATATATTTT. It translates to CASSAATSGNTIYF.

V is TRBV27 and J is TRBJ1-1, with D hard to call. This CDR3 comprises 14 residues. Germline CDR1 and CDR2: MNHEY and SMNVEV (reference sequence). The V gene lost 2 bases and the J gene lost 4 bases, with 11 bases spanning the gap. This CDR3 reads CASSLTLLSTEAFF. The CDR3 nucleotides read TGTGCCAGCAGTTTAACCCTTCTGAGCACTGAAGCTTTCTTT.

The chain recombines TRBV7-2 with TRBJ2-7; 8 bases align to TRBD2. The CDR3 has 16 amino acids. Per germline, CDR1 SGHTA and CDR2 FQGNSA. Trimming at V came to 6 bases and at J to 2 bases, leaving 12 bases not matched to a gene. The CDR3 DNA reads TGTGCCAGCAGGTCGATAGGACTAGCCCGAACCTACGAGCAGTACTTC. Protein sequence: CASRSIGLARTYEQYF.

The chain carries TRBV6-1 and TRBJ2-4; 9 bases map to TRBD1. CDR3 length: 15 amino acids. Germline loops: CDR1 MNHNS, CDR2 SASEGT. J lost 7 bases, V lost 8 bases, and 12 bases had no gene match. The CDR3 is CASAFRDRDRNIQYF. Written as DNA, the CDR3 is TGTGCCAGCGCATTTCGGGACAGGGACAGGAACATTCAGTACTTC.

This clone has a handful of counts. The chain uses TRBV28 and TRBJ2-7; no reliable D call. V was cut by 5 bases and J by 3 bases, with 5 bases left in between. CDR1 and CDR2 (germline): MDHEN, SYDVKM. The CDR3 consists of 11 residues. CDR3 in amino acids: CASSKFYEQYF. CDR3 nucleotide sequence: TGTGCCAGCAGTAAGTTCTACGAGCAGTACTTC.

This clone appeared many times. The chain uses TRBV5-1 and TRBJ1-3; D is undetermined. Germline CDR1 is SGHRS and CDR2 is YFSETQ. This CDR3 comprises 14 residues. Trimming took off 1 base at V and 1 base at J, with 6 bases between the two ends. CDR3 protein: CASSLLASGNTIYF. CDR3 DNA sequence: TGCGCCAGCAGCTTGCTCGCGTCTGGAAACACCATATATTTT. Using reference TRBV5-1 and TRBJ1-3 for the parts outside the CDR3, the full variable domain is KAGVTQTPRYLIKTRGQQVTLSCSPISGHRSVSWYQQTPGQGLQFLFEYFSETQRNKGNFPGRFSGRQFSNSRSEMNVSTLELGDSALYLCASSLLASGNTIYFGEGSWLTVV.

The V and J genes are TRBV10-3 and TRBJ1-4, with a tentative D call TRBD1 (6 bases). Germline assignment: CDR1 ENHRY and CDR2 SYGVKD. This CDR3 is 15 amino acids long. Trimming cost V 3 bases and J 6 bases, with 14 bases left between them. DNA for the CDR3: TGTGCCATCAGTGACGCAGGGGTGGATGATGAAAAACTGTTTTTT. This translates into CAISDAGVDDEKLFF.

The chain combines TRBV19 with TRBJ1-2, with 10 bases fitting TRBD1. Germline CDR1 and CDR2: LNHDA and SQIVND (reference sequence). The CDR3 has 14 residues. Trimming removed 4 bases from V and 5 bases from J; junction bases left unmatched: 4. CDR3 bases: TGTGCCAGTAGTACGGACAGGGGGTGGTATGGCTACACCTTC. It translates to CASSTDRGWYGYTF.

This chain connects TRBV7-3 to TRBJ1-1; D unclear. The CDR3 spans 15 residues. The V end was cut by 0 bases, the J end by 5 bases, with 13 bases between. Per germline, CDR1 SGHTA and CDR2 FQGTGA. The CDR3 coding sequence is TGTGCCAGCAGCTTAACGCCCAACTCTGGGACTGAAGCTTTCTTT. Amino acids: CASSLTPNSGTEAFF.

V and J are TRBV11-2 and TRBJ1-4; 12 bases map to TRBD1. The trim removed 6 bases at V and 10 bases at J, leaving 9 bases unmatched. Germline V CDR1 and CDR2: SGHAT, FQNNGV. The CDR3 extends over 15 amino acids. CDR3 DNA: TGTGCCAGCAGATTAACCGGGACAGGGGGCCGAAAACTGTTTTTT. Translating gives CASRLTGTGGRKLFF.

Notes on this clone: The same CDR3 arises from other DNA sequences in this sample as well. The V gene is TRBV25-1, the J gene TRBJ1-5; weak D call: TRBD1 (6 bases). The germline V gene encodes CDR1 MGHDK and CDR2 SYGVNS. Trimming pared 2 bases from V and 0 bases from J, leaving 8 bases between. CDR3 length: 15 residues. The CDR3 here is CASSEGQHSNQPQHF. As DNA, the CDR3 is TGTGCCAGCAGTGAAGGACAGCATAGCAATCAGCCCCAGCATTTT.

The rearrangement joins TRBV6-1 to TRBJ2-6, with 13 bases matching TRBD2. The V gene's germline CDR1 is MNHNS and CDR2 SASEGT. The V gene end was trimmed by 3 bases and the J gene end by 0 bases; junction bases not matched to a gene: 2. The CDR3 is made up of 18 amino acids. The CDR3 protein is CASSEGTSGASGANVLTF. As DNA, the CDR3 is TGTGCCAGCAGTGAGGGGACTAGCGGGGCCTCTGGGGCCAACGTCCTGACTTTC.